One and the same sample provided the 20 T cell receptor beta chains below, sequenced in a study of blood T cell repertoires in COVID-19. Measured with immunoSEQ multiplex PCR; TCRdb has only the in-frame clones, and not every one. The sample holds 45,000 or so clones, 88% seen once. Sequencing used peripheral blood. The receptors originated from a human donor in a cohort sampled during active COVID-19.

The chain joins TRBV20-1 to TRBJ1-3, with a tentative D call TRBD1 (5 bases). This CDR3 is 16 amino acids long. Trimming removed 3 bases at V and 2 bases at J, with 17 bases between. Germline CDR1 and CDR2: DFQATT and SNEGSKA (reference sequence). The CDR3 nucleotides are TGCAGTGCTAGTGATCTGGGGCAGGGAACTGGAAACACCATATATTTT. Translated, it gives CSASDLGQGTGNTIYF.

The V call is TRBV19, the J call TRBJ1-4, with D perhaps TRBD1 (6 bases). The CDR3 is made up of 16 amino acids. The V gene's germline CDR1 is LNHDA and CDR2 SQIVND (reference sequence). Trimming shortened V by 6 bases and J by 10 bases, and 24 bases separated the two germline ends. The CDR3 region has the DNA TGTGCCAGTAGCAGAATTACCGGGACAAGCTCGGGAAAACTGTTTTTT. It specifies CASSRITGTSSGKLFF.

The rearrangement uses TRBV6-6 and TRBJ2-1, with D tentatively TRBD2 (7 bases). The germline V gene has CDR1 MNHNY and CDR2 SVGAGI (reference sequence). Deletions cut 1 base from V and 9 bases from J, with 16 bases between. The CDR3 is made up of 15 amino acids. This CDR3 reads CASSYWGGEQGEQFF. The DNA for the CDR3 is TGTGCCAGCAGTTACTGGGGGGGCGAGCAGGGTGAGCAGTTCTTC.

The CDR3 DNA follows: TGTGCCACCAGTGACTGGACAGGTCAGGGCACTGGCACAGATACGCAGTATTTT. This translates into CATSDWTGQGTGTDTQYF. The V gene is TRBV24-1, the J gene TRBJ2-3, with 7 bases identical to TRBD1. Germline lookup yields CDR1 KGHDR and CDR2 SFDVKD. V lost 4 bases to trimming and J lost 1 base; unmatched junction nucleotides: 13. The CDR3 consists of 18 residues.

This clone was detected once. The CDR3 bases are TGCGCCAGCAGCAGGGAGGAGACCCAGTACTTC. Translated, it gives CASSREETQYF. This chain joins TRBV4-1 and TRBJ2-5; D is perhaps TRBD2 (5 bases). Per the germline V gene, CDR1 is MGHRA and CDR2 is YSYEKL. CDR3 size: 11 residues. V shed 5 bases and J shed 5 bases, with 6 bases lying between them.

This chain connects TRBV19 to TRBJ2-2, with TRBD1 as a possible D gene (5 bases). The V end was cut by 5 bases, the J end by 4 bases, with 11 bases between. Germline lookup yields CDR1 LNHDA and CDR2 SQIVND (reference sequence). CDR3 length: 14 residues. Here the CDR3 DNA reads TGTGCCAGTAGTGAATGGACATCCACCGGGGAGCTGTTTTTT. Encoded protein: CASSEWTSTGELFF.

The genes are TRBV19 and TRBJ1-5; D gene ambiguous. CDR3 length: 13 residues. CDR1 LNHDA and CDR2 SQIVND come from the germline V gene (reference sequence). Between the trimmed V and J ends, which lost 6 bases and 2 bases, there was a span of 8 bases. The CDR3 loop reads CASRDRGNQPQHF. The CDR3 coding sequence is TGTGCCAGTAGGGATCGGGGCAATCAGCCCCAGCATTTT.

The chain recombines TRBV27 with TRBJ2-2; TRBD1 is a possible D gene (5 bases). The CDR3 loop spans 14 amino acids. V lost 6 bases and J lost 5, with 13 bases in between. Per germline, CDR1 MNHEY and CDR2 SMNVEV (reference sequence). CDR3 amino acids: CASRWGSKTGELFF. The CDR3 region has the DNA TGTGCCAGCAGATGGGGCAGCAAGACCGGGGAGCTGTTTTTT.

The chain uses TRBV5-6 and TRBJ2-1, with D tentatively TRBD1 (5 bases). CDR3 length: 17 amino acids. V was shortened by 1 base and J by 8 bases, with 22 bases between the two germline ends. CDR1 and CDR2 from the germline V gene are SGHDT and YYEEEE. In DNA, the CDR3 is TGTGCCAGCAGCTTGAAGGTTCTAGGGGTTGGTTTGGATGAGCAGTTCTTC. Translated: CASSLKVLGVGLDEQFF.

The J gene is TRBJ1-6, the V gene TRBV3-1 (or the pseudogene TRBV3-2); D ambiguous. The CDR3 contains 16 residues. V was pared by 0 bases and J by 6 bases, with 12 bases between. Germline V gene sequence: CDR1 LGHDT, CDR2 YNNKEL (reference sequence). In nucleotides, the CDR3 is TGTGCCAGCAGCCAAGATCATCACACCGTTAATTCACCCCTCCACTTT. Its protein is CASSQDHHTVNSPLHF.

The V and J genes are TRBV5-4 and TRBJ1-2; tentative D call: TRBD1 (6 bases). CDR1 is SGHNT, CDR2 YYREEE, per germline (reference sequence). The CDR3 totals 13 residues. Trimming took off 0 bases at V and 8 bases at J, with 11 bases between the two ends. Here the CDR3 reads CASSLEGVRGYTF. As DNA, the CDR3 is TGTGCCAGCAGCTTGGAGGGGGTCAGAGGCTACACCTTC.

The CDR3 nucleotides are TGTGCCAGCAGTTCCCTTTACGGGGATACGCAGTATTTT. Translation gives CASSSLYGDTQYF. The chain carries TRBV6-5 and TRBJ2-3; D is uncertain. The germline V gene encodes CDR1 MNHEY and CDR2 SVGAGI. V gave up 4 bases and J gave up 6 bases, with 11 bases separating them. The length of the CDR3 is 13 residues.

V gene TRBV29-1 combines with J gene TRBJ1-2; D call uncertain. Germline loops: CDR1 SQVTM, CDR2 ANQGSEA. Trimming shortened V by 2 bases and J by 5 bases, and 15 bases separated the two germline ends. The CDR3 extends over 14 amino acids. The CDR3 DNA follows: TGCAGCGTTGAAACCGGAGACGGTTTATATGGCTACACCTTC. Translated: CSVETGDGLYGYTF.

V usage is TRBV5-1 and J usage is TRBJ2-7, with 11 bases that match TRBD1. This CDR3 spans 12 amino acids. From germline, CDR1 is SGHRS and CDR2 YFSETQ. V shed 0 bases and J 11 bases; nucleotides not matched to a gene: 1. CDR3 nucleotide sequence: TGCGCCAGCAGCTTGGTGGGACAGGGGGAGTACTTC. This gives the protein CASSLVGQGEYF.

V and J are TRBV3-1 (or the pseudogene TRBV3-2) and TRBJ1-1; D remains unclear. The germline V gene has CDR1 LGHDT and CDR2 YNNKEL (reference sequence). This CDR3 has 15 amino acids. V dropped 1 base and J dropped 4 bases, with 13 bases sitting between them. The chain's CDR3 is CASSQARGRGTEAFF. DNA for the CDR3: TGTGCCAGCAGCCAAGCCCGAGGTCGGGGCACTGAAGCTTTCTTT.

The chain couples TRBV3-1 (or the pseudogene TRBV3-2) to TRBJ1-5; D might be TRBD1 (6 bases). The CDR3 is 13 residues long. The V gene's germline CDR1 is LGHDT and CDR2 YNNKEL (reference sequence). Trimming stripped 4 bases from V and 5 bases from J, with 9 bases between. The DNA of the CDR3 is TGTGCCAGCAGCCGGGGGGGGCATCAGCCCCAGCATTTT. Its protein product is CASSRGGHQPQHF.

The chain recombines TRBV29-1 with TRBJ1-2; D is unclear. The CDR3 extends over 12 amino acids. Germline CDR1 is SQVTM and CDR2 is ANQGSEA. Trimming removed 6 bases from V and 4 bases from J, with 12 bases in between. Written as DNA, the CDR3 is TGCAGCGTCCCGACATTTCGCTATGGCTACACCTTC. This translates into CSVPTFRYGYTF.

The V gene is TRBV6-5, the J gene TRBJ1-1; 8 nucleotides agree with TRBD1. The CDR3 runs to 13 residues. CDR1 and CDR2 from the germline V gene are MNHEY and SVGAGI. J gave up 5 bases and V 7 bases, and 6 bases lay outside the gene matches. CDR3: CASTTGGGTEAFF. The CDR3, as DNA: TGTGCCAGCACCACAGGGGGGGGAACTGAAGCTTTCTTT.

This clone occurred once. This chain uses TRBV19 with TRBJ1-2, with unresolved D. This CDR3 has 8 residues. Per germline, CDR1 LNHDA and CDR2 SQIVND (reference sequence). Trimming pared 7 bases from V and 11 bases from J, leaving 5 bases between. Written as DNA, the CDR3 is TGTGCCAGTATCCCGTACACCTTC. It yields the protein CASIPYTF.

The V call is TRBV27, the J call TRBJ1-4; 9 nucleotides line up with TRBD1. CDR3 length: 14 amino acids. Trimming took 4 bases from V and 8 from J; bases not matched to a gene: 5. Germline CDR1 and CDR2: MNHEY and SMNVEV (reference sequence). The CDR3 DNA reads TGTGCCAGCAGTTCACAGGGGGCAAGGGAAAAACTGTTTTTT. This translates into CASSSQGAREKLFF.